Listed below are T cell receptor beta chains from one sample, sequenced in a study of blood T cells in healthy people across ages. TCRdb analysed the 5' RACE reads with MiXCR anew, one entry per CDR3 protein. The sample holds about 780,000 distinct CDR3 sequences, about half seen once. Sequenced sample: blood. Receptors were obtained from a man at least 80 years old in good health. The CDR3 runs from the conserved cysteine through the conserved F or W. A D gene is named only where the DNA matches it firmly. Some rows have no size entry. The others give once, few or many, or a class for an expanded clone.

cdr3_nt: TGTGCCAGCAGCTTATCCCTCAGCGGGTCCTACAATGAGCAGTTCTTC
cdr3_aa: CASSLSLSGSYNEQFF
v_call: TRBV11-3
j_call: TRBJ2-1
d_call: -
clone_size: few

cdr3_nt: TGCAGTGCTGAACTAGCGGGAGAGACCCAGTACTTC
cdr3_aa: CSAELAGETQYF
v_call: TRBV20-1
j_call: TRBJ2-5
d_call: TRBD2
clone_size: few

cdr3_nt: TGTGCCACCGGTAGTAGCGGGAGCGAGAGCTCCTACGAGCAGTACTTC
cdr3_aa: CATGSSGSESSYEQYF
v_call: TRBV10-3
j_call: TRBJ2-7
d_call: TRBD2
clone_size: -

cdr3_nt: TGCAGCGTCGCCCCCGGGAGGATCTCCTACGAGCAGTACTTC
cdr3_aa: CSVAPGRISYEQYF
v_call: TRBV29-1
j_call: TRBJ2-7
d_call: TRBD2
clone_size: -

cdr3_nt: TGTGCCAGCAGCTTAAAGCCGGGCACCCGGGCCGATAGGCAGGCCAGCTCCTACGAGCAGTACTTC
cdr3_aa: CASSLKPGTRADRQASSYEQYF
v_call: TRBV7-9
j_call: TRBJ2-7
d_call: -
clone_size: few

cdr3_nt: TGCAGTGCGTATAGCGGGAGGGCAGACGAGCAGTACTTC
cdr3_aa: CSAYSGRADEQYF
v_call: TRBV20-1
j_call: TRBJ2-7
d_call: TRBD2
clone_size: -

cdr3_nt: TGTGCCAGCAGTGAAGCTTTGGACTTTACAGATACGCAGTATTTT
cdr3_aa: CASSEALDFTDTQYF
v_call: TRBV2
j_call: TRBJ2-3
d_call: -
clone_size: -

cdr3_nt: TGTGCCAGCACGGCCGGGATCATGAAGGAGACCCAGTACTTC
cdr3_aa: CASTAGIMKETQYF
v_call: TRBV6-2/TRBV6-3
j_call: TRBJ2-5
d_call: -
clone_size: many

cdr3_nt: TGCAGCGTTGTCAGAGACTCCACCGGGGAGCTGTTTTTT
cdr3_aa: CSVVRDSTGELFF
v_call: TRBV29-1
j_call: TRBJ2-2
d_call: -
clone_size: -

cdr3_nt: TGCAGTGCTAGTTTGGGACTGGGCAATCAGCCCCAGAATTTT
cdr3_aa: CSASLGLGNQPQNF
v_call: TRBV20-1
j_call: TRBJ1-5
d_call: -
clone_size: -

cdr3_nt: TGTGCTAGCAGAGAAGGGACTAGAGTCGAGCAGTACTTC
cdr3_aa: CASREGTRVEQYF
v_call: TRBV6-6
j_call: TRBJ2-7
d_call: TRBD2
clone_size: -

cdr3_nt: TGTGCCAGCAGCCCCTTGGGGGGTGGCACTGAAGCTTTCTTT
cdr3_aa: CASSPLGGGTEAFF
v_call: TRBV7-2
j_call: TRBJ1-1
d_call: -
clone_size: -

cdr3_nt: TGTGCCAGCAGTTACCTAGCTCGGGATGGATTCGAGCAGTTCTTC
cdr3_aa: CASSYLARDGFEQFF
v_call: TRBV6-6
j_call: TRBJ2-1
d_call: -
clone_size: few

cdr3_nt: TGCGCCAGCAGCCCGCGACTCTATCCGTCCTACGAGCAGTACTTC
cdr3_aa: CASSPRLYPSYEQYF
v_call: TRBV4-3
j_call: TRBJ2-7
d_call: -
clone_size: many

cdr3_nt: TGTGCCAGTAGTGGGCAGCGGGAGTCCTACGAGCAGTACTTC
cdr3_aa: CASSGQRESYEQYF
v_call: TRBV19
j_call: TRBJ2-7
d_call: TRBD2
clone_size: -

cdr3_nt: TGTACCAGCCAGACTAGCTTCACAGATACGCAGTATTTT
cdr3_aa: CTSQTSFTDTQYF
v_call: TRBV2
j_call: TRBJ2-3
d_call: TRBD2
clone_size: once

cdr3_nt: TGCGCCAGCAGCTTTGGAGCACGAAGACAAACGTACCAAGAGACCCAGTACTTC
cdr3_aa: CASSFGARRQTYQETQYF
v_call: TRBV5-1
j_call: TRBJ2-5
d_call: -
clone_size: few

cdr3_nt: TGTGCTAGCAGCTTCGAAGAGGGGTCCTATAATGAGCAGTTCTTC
cdr3_aa: CASSFEEGSYNEQFF
v_call: TRBV7-7
j_call: TRBJ2-1
d_call: -
clone_size: -

cdr3_nt: TGCAGCGCCGACCGACAGGGTTGGGATGGCTACACCTTC
cdr3_aa: CSADRQGWDGYTF
v_call: TRBV29-1
j_call: TRBJ1-2
d_call: TRBD1
clone_size: -

cdr3_nt: TGTGCCAGCGCAGGACAGGGAGGGAACACTGAAGCTTTCTTT
cdr3_aa: CASAGQGGNTEAFF
v_call: TRBV2
j_call: TRBJ1-1
d_call: TRBD1
clone_size: -

cdr3_nt: TGTGCCAGCAGCCCCAACCCGGGACAGGGGGCTGGCAATCAGCCCCAGCATTTT
cdr3_aa: CASSPNPGQGAGNQPQHF
v_call: TRBV7-2
j_call: TRBJ1-5
d_call: TRBD1
clone_size: -

cdr3_nt: TGTGCCAGCAGCTTGGGGACGGTTTTGGCGTATGAGCAGTACTTC
cdr3_aa: CASSLGTVLAYEQYF
v_call: TRBV9
j_call: TRBJ2-7
d_call: -
clone_size: -

cdr3_nt: TGCGCCAGCACCCTCATGAAGGTTAGGAGTGAGCAGTTCTTC
cdr3_aa: CASTLMKVRSEQFF
v_call: TRBV5-1
j_call: TRBJ2-1
d_call: -
clone_size: -

cdr3_nt: TGTGCCAGCAGCTCTAGCGGCGAGCAGTACTTC
cdr3_aa: CASSSSGEQYF
v_call: TRBV7-9
j_call: TRBJ2-7
d_call: TRBD2
clone_size: -

cdr3_nt: TGCAGCGGAGGAGGCAGCTCCTACGAGCAGTACTTC
cdr3_aa: CSGGGSSYEQYF
v_call: TRBV29-1
j_call: TRBJ2-7
d_call: -
clone_size: few

cdr3_nt: TGTGCCAGCAGTAACCCGGGGGTTGGTCGAAATGAGCAGTTCTTC
cdr3_aa: CASSNPGVGRNEQFF
v_call: TRBV28
j_call: TRBJ2-1
d_call: -
clone_size: -

cdr3_nt: TGCAGTGCTGGGAACACAGGGGCGGTGGACTACACCTTC
cdr3_aa: CSAGNTGAVDYTF
v_call: TRBV20-1
j_call: TRBJ1-2
d_call: TRBD1
clone_size: few

cdr3_nt: TGTGCCAGCAGCCACCGGACGTCTCCCGACGAGCAGTACTTC
cdr3_aa: CASSHRTSPDEQYF
v_call: TRBV7-9
j_call: TRBJ2-7
d_call: -
clone_size: few

cdr3_nt: TGTGCCAGCAGTGACAGCCTTTACGCGGATACGCAGTATTTT
cdr3_aa: CASSDSLYADTQYF
v_call: TRBV25-1
j_call: TRBJ2-3
d_call: -
clone_size: -

cdr3_nt: TGTGCCAGCAGTGGACGGTTCTCTGGGGCCAACGTCCTGACTTTC
cdr3_aa: CASSGRFSGANVLTF
v_call: TRBV12-3/TRBV12-4
j_call: TRBJ2-6
d_call: -
clone_size: few

cdr3_nt: TGCGCCAGCAGCTTGGTGGCAACGCCTGCCTACGAGCAGTACTTC
cdr3_aa: CASSLVATPAYEQYF
v_call: TRBV5-1
j_call: TRBJ2-7
d_call: -
clone_size: -

cdr3_nt: TGTGCCAGCAGCATAGGACAGGGGGCTTCCTATAATTCACCCCTCCACTTT
cdr3_aa: CASSIGQGASYNSPLHF
v_call: TRBV7-9
j_call: TRBJ1-6
d_call: TRBD1
clone_size: -

cdr3_nt: TGTGCCAGCAGCTTAGTAACTAGCCGGATGGGTGGTGAGCAGTTCTTC
cdr3_aa: CASSLVTSRMGGEQFF
v_call: TRBV11-2
j_call: TRBJ2-1
d_call: -
clone_size: -

cdr3_nt: TGTGCCAGCAGGGACAGGGGGCTGACTAATGAAAAACTGTTTTTT
cdr3_aa: CASRDRGLTNEKLFF
v_call: TRBV6-1
j_call: TRBJ1-4
d_call: TRBD1
clone_size: -

cdr3_nt: TGTGCCATCGGCCCCGGGACCTCCCACGAGCAGTACTTC
cdr3_aa: CAIGPGTSHEQYF
v_call: TRBV10-3
j_call: TRBJ2-7
d_call: -
clone_size: -

cdr3_nt: TGCAGCGTGAGATCTGGGGGCACGTCTCTCTATGGCTACACCTTC
cdr3_aa: CSVRSGGTSLYGYTF
v_call: TRBV29-1
j_call: TRBJ1-2
d_call: -
clone_size: -

cdr3_nt: TGTGTCAGCAGCCAAGATTATTTACAGGACATCATCCCCTACACCTTC
cdr3_aa: CVSSQDYLQDIIPYTF
v_call: TRBV3-1
j_call: TRBJ1-2
d_call: -
clone_size: -

cdr3_nt: TGTGCCTTAAGACTAGCGGGTCCCCGGGGCGAGCAGTACTTC
cdr3_aa: CALRLAGPRGEQYF
v_call: TRBV2
j_call: TRBJ2-7
d_call: TRBD2
clone_size: -

cdr3_nt: TGTGCCAGCAGTGATCGACAGGACTATGGCTACACCTTC
cdr3_aa: CASSDRQDYGYTF
v_call: TRBV6-6
j_call: TRBJ1-2
d_call: -
clone_size: many

cdr3_nt: TGCAGCGTTGCCGCCTATGAGCAGTTCTTC
cdr3_aa: CSVAAYEQFF
v_call: TRBV29-1
j_call: TRBJ2-1
d_call: -
clone_size: few

cdr3_nt: TGCAGTGCTAGAGATCCCGAACTAGCGGGAGATTACGAGCAGTACTTC
cdr3_aa: CSARDPELAGDYEQYF
v_call: TRBV20-1
j_call: TRBJ2-7
d_call: TRBD2
clone_size: -

cdr3_nt: TGTGCCAGCAGTTTATCCTATACAGTCTACGAGCAGTACTTC
cdr3_aa: CASSLSYTVYEQYF
v_call: TRBV28
j_call: TRBJ2-7
d_call: -
clone_size: -

cdr3_nt: TGTGCCAGCAGTGAGGGGCGGGTCTACAATGAGCAGTTCTTC
cdr3_aa: CASSEGRVYNEQFF
v_call: TRBV6-1
j_call: TRBJ2-1
d_call: -
clone_size: few

cdr3_nt: TGTGCCAGCAGTTTATCAGGGTTGGGCACTACCTACGAGCAGTACTTC
cdr3_aa: CASSLSGLGTTYEQYF
v_call: TRBV27
j_call: TRBJ2-7
d_call: -
clone_size: -

cdr3_nt: TGTGCCAGCAGCTCCGCTAGCGGGAAGATGGCGGAGACCCAGTACTTC
cdr3_aa: CASSSASGKMAETQYF
v_call: TRBV7-2
j_call: TRBJ2-5
d_call: TRBD2
clone_size: -

cdr3_nt: TGCAGTGCTGATCCAGGGACTAGTGGAATCTACGAGCAGTACTTC
cdr3_aa: CSADPGTSGIYEQYF
v_call: TRBV20-1
j_call: TRBJ2-7
d_call: TRBD2
clone_size: -

cdr3_nt: TGTGCCAGCAGTGACGGAACGGCAACTAATGAAAAACTGTTTTTT
cdr3_aa: CASSDGTATNEKLFF
v_call: TRBV2
j_call: TRBJ1-4
d_call: -
clone_size: -

cdr3_nt: TGCGCCAGCAGCTATGGGACGAGATACAATGAGCAGTTCTTC
cdr3_aa: CASSYGTRYNEQFF
v_call: TRBV5-1
j_call: TRBJ2-1
d_call: -
clone_size: few

cdr3_nt: TGTGCCAGCAGCCCAAAGCAAGATCGCGACAGAGGCAAAAACATTCAGTACTTC
cdr3_aa: CASSPKQDRDRGKNIQYF
v_call: TRBV4-2
j_call: TRBJ2-4
d_call: -
clone_size: -

cdr3_nt: TGCAGCGCTAAAATACGAGATCGAGAGACCCAGTACTTC
cdr3_aa: CSAKIRDRETQYF
v_call: TRBV29-1
j_call: TRBJ2-5
d_call: -
clone_size: -

cdr3_nt: TGCAGCGTTGAGGCTAGGCTGACAGCCAAAAACATTCAGTACTTC
cdr3_aa: CSVEARLTAKNIQYF
v_call: TRBV29-1
j_call: TRBJ2-4
d_call: -
clone_size: -

cdr3_nt: TGTGCCAGCAGCATCTACGCCGGGACAGGGAGCGAGCAGTACTTC
cdr3_aa: CASSIYAGTGSEQYF
v_call: TRBV11-2
j_call: TRBJ2-7
d_call: TRBD1
clone_size: -

cdr3_nt: TGCGCCAGCAGCTTGGGAGGGAACCGGGACTATGGCTACACCTTC
cdr3_aa: CASSLGGNRDYGYTF
v_call: TRBV5-1
j_call: TRBJ1-2
d_call: -
clone_size: few

cdr3_nt: TGCAGTACTAGACCGACCAGCGGGAGGGTGTACGGCAATGAGCAGTTCTTC
cdr3_aa: CSTRPTSGRVYGNEQFF
v_call: TRBV20-1
j_call: TRBJ2-1
d_call: TRBD2
clone_size: -

cdr3_nt: TGTGCCAGCAGGCGGGAATCCTACGAGCAGTACTTC
cdr3_aa: CASRRESYEQYF
v_call: TRBV12-3/TRBV12-4
j_call: TRBJ2-7
d_call: -
clone_size: -

cdr3_nt: TGTGCCAGCAGCTTAAAGGGGTCCGGGACAGGGGGCGGCGAGCAGTACTTC
cdr3_aa: CASSLKGSGTGGGEQYF
v_call: TRBV7-8
j_call: TRBJ2-7
d_call: TRBD1
clone_size: -